This TCR beta chain came from a study of response to subunit inactivated influenza vaccine (dated by TCRdb to between 2017 and 2018). Background on the whole study: To follow how T cells responded to a trivalent subunit inactivated influenza vaccine, the researchers relied on deep quantitative profiling of the T cell receptor repertoire.

The method was RT-PCR. This sample was sequenced with an Illumina HiSeq 2500. Through fastp at Q25 and MiXCR, TCRdb rebuilt clones from the public reads, retaining in-frame beta chains. Every entry covers one CDR3 protein and lists the most common genes and DNA from its rows. This sample holds about 300,000 distinct CDR3 sequences; about 20% were observed only once. 10% of the sample goes to the ten largest clones. Between the V and J ends, shortened by 0 bases and 2 bases respectively, the junction contains 9 bases. The CDR3, from cysteine to phenylalanine, totals 15 residues. Only the CDR3 part of the read is kept: 45 bases, read in frame from the first base. The germline V gene encodes CDR1 SGHRS and CDR2 YFSETQ. Results the study describes overall, beyond this receptor: It was suggested by the authors that each seasonal influenza vaccination may recruit only a limited number of new T cells.

Details on this clonotype: Its antigen target is currently unknown. Base qualities are missing; no much larger clone stands one base away.

The V and J genes are TRBV5-1 and TRBJ1-3; the best D guess is TRBD1, with 6 bases matching. This sample comprised PBMCs from blood, obtained less than 22 months after vaccination. The clonotype was recovered from a man between 45 and 75 years old who received an inactivated influenza vaccine. Donor details come from another sample of the same person, matched by shared clones. The CDR3 has the sequence CASSLGQAAGNTIYF. The bases read TGCGCCAGCAGCTTGGGACAGGCCGCTGGAAACACCATATATTTT.